The clone carrying this T cell receptor (beta chain) was seen a single time. Its target is unknown. The entry originates in a study of stem cell transplantation in POMP-related autoinflammatory disease. At the level of the study: Defective thymoproteasomes were hypothesized to impair CD8+ T-cell positive selection. Study conclusions and caveats: Across all analyzed T-cell subsets, patients with PRAID tended toward reduced diversity and increased clonality. In PRAID patients, the number of distinct TRB V-J gene pairings was restricted.

Using immunoSEQ multiplex PCR, the repertoire was profiled, and TCRdb retains in-frame clones only, with some absent. The data show more than 20,000 clones, 80% to 85% seen once. PRAID combined immunodeficiency and autoinflammation. V was cut by 2 bases and J by 5 bases, with 18 bases left in between. Germline values: CDR1 SGHAT, CDR2 FQNNGV. The length of the CDR3 is 16 residues. J is TRBJ1-2 and V is TRBV11-2; tentative D call: TRBD1 (6 bases). This TCR came from a human donor with POMP-related autoinflammation and immune dysregulation (PRAID). The sequenced sample was CD4+ T cells from PBMCs, obtained before stem cell transplantation. The CDR3 protein is CASSLLKGHSSYGYTF. The CDR3 DNA follows: TGTGCCAGCAGCTTACTAAAGGGACATTCCTCATATGGCTACACCTTC.